Reported below is one T cell receptor (beta chain). V shed 7 bases and J 3 bases; nucleotides not matched to a gene: 1. Germline V gene data show CDR1 as SGHRS and CDR2 as YFSETQ. The CDR3 is 12 residues long. This sample was taken from a study of early T cells in non-severe SARS-CoV-2 infection. MiXCR was run by TCRdb on the 5' RACE reads, yielding one entry per CDR3 protein. Here the sample spans about 130,000 distinct CDR3 sequences, 14% to 15% being singletons. The clonotype originates from an adult who was a healthcare worker with PCR-confirmed SARS-CoV-2 infection or an uninfected control (not recorded which). This chain connects TRBV5-1 to TRBJ2-1, with 7 bases aligning to TRBD1. Sequencing was carried out using whole blood. In nucleotides, the CDR3 is TGCGCCAGCGGGGACAGCTACAATGAGCAGTTCTTC. The encoded protein is CASGDSYNEQFF.